The 18 T cell receptor beta chains below all came from one sample that was sequenced in a study of blood T cell repertoires in COVID-19 (TCRdb year 2020). Library preparation was by the immunoSEQ multiplex PCR assay. TCRdb holds this immuneACCESS table with in-frame rearrangements only. Some clones are missing; in checked studies, unresolved V genes explain under half, and the rest has no known cause. In this sample the table shows hundreds of thousands of clones, 87% of which occur a single time. The biggest ten clones account for around 3% of the sample. Sequencing used peripheral blood. The receptors were sampled from a young man with active or convalescent COVID-19.

CDR3 sequence reads: CASTFGGLAGAHKTQYF. The DNA of the CDR3 is TGTGCCAGCACCTTTGGAGGACTAGCGGGGGCCCATAAGACCCAGTACTTC. The chain has TRBV28 and TRBJ2-5; 13 bases are shared with TRBD2. The CDR3 sequence is 17 residues long. Trimming removed 7 bases from V and 6 bases from J; junction bases left unmatched: 14. Germline V gives CDR1 MDHEN, CDR2 SYDVKM.

The gene calls are TRBV5-1 and TRBJ2-7, with TRBD1 matching over 7 bases. Germline CDR1 and CDR2: SGHRS and YFSETQ. The CDR3 has 12 amino acids. Trimming took 0 bases from V and 7 from J; bases not matched to a gene: 1. CDR3 amino acids: CASSLEQGEQYF. CDR3 nucleotides: TGCGCCAGCAGCTTGGAACAGGGGGAGCAGTACTTC.

This chain links TRBV3-1 (or the pseudogene TRBV3-2) with TRBJ1-1, with 8 nucleotides matching TRBD1. The CDR3 consists of 17 residues. V lost 0 bases, J lost 1 base, and 7 bases stayed unmatched. Germline values: CDR1 LGHDT, CDR2 YNNKEL (reference sequence). CDR3 nucleotides: TGTGCCAGCAGCCAAGATACGCGGGACAGGAAGAACACTGAAGCTTTCTTT. This codes for CASSQDTRDRKNTEAFF.

The J gene is TRBJ1-1, the V gene TRBV29-1; D uncertain. Germline loops: CDR1 SQVTM, CDR2 ANQGSEA. The ends were cut back, 2 bases at V and 13 bases at J, with 11 bases in the middle. The CDR3 sequence is 10 residues long. CDR3 coding DNA: TGCAGCGTTGAACCTCCCGTCGGTTTCTTT. It translates to CSVEPPVGFF.

This chain joins TRBV5-5 and TRBJ2-3; perhaps TRBD1 as D (5 bases). CDR1 and CDR2 from the germline V gene are SGHKS and YYEKEE (reference sequence). CDR3 length: 15 residues. The V and J ends lost 1 base and 0 bases respectively, with 9 bases between them. This chain's CDR3 is CASSLLGASTDTQYF. The CDR3 region has the DNA TGTGCCAGCAGCTTGTTAGGGGCTAGCACAGATACGCAGTATTTT.

This chain connects TRBV19 to TRBJ2-7; 7 nucleotides align to TRBD1. Germline loops: CDR1 LNHDA, CDR2 SQIVND (reference sequence). This CDR3 region has 15 residues. Losses at the gene ends were 1 base for V and 4 bases for J; bases not matched to a gene: 7. The CDR3 DNA follows: TGTGCCAGTAGTATAGCTTCGGGACAGAAATACGAGCAGTACTTC. The encoded protein is CASSIASGQKYEQYF.

The rearrangement uses TRBV13 and TRBJ2-7, with 7 bases lining up with TRBD1. The CDR3 has 14 amino acids. Germline V CDR1 and CDR2: PRHDT, FYEKMQ (reference sequence). Trimming took 5 bases from V and 2 from J; bases not matched to a gene: 6. The CDR3 reads CASSPGQSTYEQYF. CDR3 nucleotide sequence: TGTGCCAGCAGCCCGGGACAGAGCACCTACGAGCAGTACTTC. Combining the CDR3 with reference TRBV13 and TRBJ2-7 gives the whole variable domain AAGVIQSPRHLIKEKRETATLKCYPIPRHDTVYWYQQGPGQDPQFLISFYEKMQSDKGSIPDRFSAQQFSDYHSELNMSSLELGDSALYFCASSPGQSTYEQYFGPGTRLTVT.

This rearrangement joins TRBV7-3 to TRBJ1-2, with a tentative D call TRBD1 (5 bases). Germline V gives CDR1 SGHTA, CDR2 FQGTGA. Trimming took 1 base from V and 6 from J, leaving 18 bases between them. This CDR3 is 16 amino acids long. CDR3 residues: CASSLKGLRGSDGYTF. The CDR3 nucleotides read TGTGCCAGCAGCTTAAAGGGGTTAAGGGGAAGCGATGGCTACACCTTC.

This chain joins TRBV25-1 and TRBJ2-7; 7 nucleotides agree with TRBD2. The J segment lost 7 bases and the V segment lost 6 bases, leaving 3 bases of the junction unmatched. Germline V gene lookup returns CDR1 MGHDK and CDR2 SYGVNS. This CDR3 is built from 11 residues. CDR3 in DNA: TGTGCCAGCAGCGAGGGAGGGGAGCAGTACTTC. As protein: CASSEGGEQYF.

The gene calls are TRBV6-5 and TRBJ2-7; D is possibly TRBD2 (5 bases). V was shortened by 5 bases and J by 1 base, with 12 bases between the two germline ends. Germline V gene sequence: CDR1 MNHEY, CDR2 SVGAGI. This CDR3 comprises 14 residues. The CDR3: CASSTTSESYEQYF. The CDR3 bases are TGTGCCAGCAGTACTACTAGTGAATCCTACGAGCAGTACTTC.

The V gene is TRBV6-1, the J gene TRBJ1-1; D gene uncertain. This CDR3 contains 14 residues. The germline CDR1 and CDR2 sequences are MNHNS and SASEGT. Trimming took 2 bases from V and 1 from J, leaving 8 bases between them. Here the CDR3 reads CASSEHGENTEAFF. For the CDR3, the DNA is TGTGCCAGCAGTGAACATGGAGAGAACACTGAAGCTTTCTTT.

The chain is built from TRBV6-5 and TRBJ1-1; D unclear. CDR3 size: 14 residues. Trimming left V 5 bases short and J 6 bases short, with 16 bases between. Germline V gene sequence: CDR1 MNHEY, CDR2 SVGAGI. Here the CDR3 reads CASSRLAGKAEAFF. The DNA for the CDR3 is TGTGCCAGCAGTCGCCTGGCCGGGAAAGCTGAAGCTTTCTTT.

The J gene is TRBJ2-1, the V gene TRBV4-3; perhaps TRBD2 as D (7 bases). Germline lookup yields CDR1 LGHNA and CDR2 YSLEER. Trimming shortened V by 2 bases and J by 2 bases, and 22 bases separated the two germline ends. The CDR3 loop spans 19 amino acids. This CDR3 is CASSQTSTGGPKPYNEQFF. DNA of the CDR3: TGCGCCAGCAGCCAAACTAGTACGGGGGGCCCAAAACCCTACAATGAGCAGTTCTTC.

The chain is built from TRBV6-5 and TRBJ1-6; D gene ambiguous. The germline gives CDR1 MNHEY, CDR2 SVGAGI. The V and J ends lost 6 bases and 10 bases respectively, with 10 bases between them. This CDR3 spans 12 amino acids. The CDR3 coding sequence is TGTGCCAGCAGGTTTGGGAGCTCACCCCTCCACTTT. This gives the protein CASRFGSSPLHF.

This clone was counted a few times. The rearrangement uses TRBV19 and TRBJ1-1, with TRBD1 identical over 7 bases. The V and J ends lost 5 bases and 5 bases, in that order; junction bases with no gene match: 5. The CDR3 loop spans 13 amino acids. Germline lookup yields CDR1 LNHDA and CDR2 SQIVND (reference sequence). The CDR3 region has the DNA TGTGCCAGTAGTCGACAGGGTTTGACTGAAGCTTTCTTT. Translated: CASSRQGLTEAFF. Variable domain in full (rest from reference TRBV19 and TRBJ1-1): DGGITQSPKYLFRKEGQNVTLSCEQNLNHDAMYWYRQDPGQGLRLIYYSQIVNDFQKGDIAEGYSVSREKKESFPLTVTSAQKNPTAFYLCASSRQGLTEAFFGQGTRLTVV.

The chain uses TRBV7-6 and TRBJ2-3; 10 bases map to TRBD2. Germline lookup yields CDR1 SGHVS and CDR2 FNYEAQ. This CDR3 comprises 16 residues. The V segment lost 1 base and the J segment 2 bases; nucleotides outside the gene matches: 3. CDR3 protein: CASSLGAGGLTDTQYF. In nucleotides, the CDR3 is TGTGCCAGCAGCTTAGGAGCGGGGGGGCTCACAGATACGCAGTATTTT.

This clone was seen once. The chain carries TRBV10-3 and TRBJ2-1; 9 nucleotides line up with TRBD2. CDR1 and CDR2 from the germline V gene are ENHRY and SYGVKD. The V gene end was trimmed by 4 bases and the J gene end by 0 bases; junction bases not matched to a gene: 13. The length of the CDR3 is 19 residues. CDR3 sequence (DNA): TGTGCCATCAGTGGCCCCCTATCCAGCGGGAGGAGCTCCTACAATGAGCAGTTCTTC. It encodes CAISGPLSSGRSSYNEQFF.

The chain is built from TRBV29-1 and TRBJ2-3; TRBD2 aligns across 8 bases. V was clipped by 8 bases and J by 2 bases; unmatched bases: 9. Germline V lookup: CDR1 SQVTM, CDR2 ANQGSEA. The CDR3 totals 14 residues. DNA of the CDR3: TGCAGCTCCTCGGGGGGGACTGACACAGATACGCAGTATTTT. Encoded protein: CSSSGGTDTDTQYF.